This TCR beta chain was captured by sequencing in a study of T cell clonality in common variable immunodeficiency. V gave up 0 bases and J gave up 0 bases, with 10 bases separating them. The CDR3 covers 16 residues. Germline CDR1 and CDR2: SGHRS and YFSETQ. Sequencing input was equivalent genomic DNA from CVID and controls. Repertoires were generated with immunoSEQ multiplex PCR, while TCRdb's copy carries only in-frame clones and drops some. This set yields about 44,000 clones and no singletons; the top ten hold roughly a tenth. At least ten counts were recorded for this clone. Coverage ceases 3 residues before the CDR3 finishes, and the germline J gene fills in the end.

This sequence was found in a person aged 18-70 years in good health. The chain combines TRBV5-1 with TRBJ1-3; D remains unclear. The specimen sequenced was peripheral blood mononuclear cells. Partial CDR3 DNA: TGCGCCAGCAGCTTGGGTAATCGGGGCTCTGGAAACACC. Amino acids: CASSLGNRGSGNT. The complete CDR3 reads CASSLGNRGSGNTIYF.